A selection of T cell receptor beta chains follows, all from one sample in a study of beta chain features in type 1 diabetes. Produced via immunoSEQ multiplex PCR; TCRdb's table is partial and in-frame only. The sample gives approximately 140,000 clones, less than 10% of which show up once; 0.55% to 0.75% is in the top ten. Material: central memory CD4+ T cells from blood. These receptors were taken from a woman aged 35 to 49 in good health. The CDR3 runs from the conserved cysteine through the conserved F or W. D genes are given only for firm matches.

>TRBJ2-5|TRBD2|TRBV19
CASRERDHQETQYF
>TRBJ1-5|TRBD1|TRBV5-8
CASSPYGQGLGQPQHF
>TRBJ1-1|TRBD1|TRBV18
CASSPGTGETEAFF
>TRBJ2-7|TRBD2|TRBV6-5
CASSYGAGGSYEQYF
>TRBJ1-2|-|TRBV18
CASSPLGGGYTF
>TRBJ2-3|TRBD2|TRBV7-2
CASSLLGPAGGNTQYF
>TRBJ2-7|-|TRBV6-5
CASSNRGYEQYF
>TRBJ2-4|TRBD2|TRBV7-2
CASSMYGGGSSNIQYF
>TRBJ1-4|-|TRBV5-1
CASSPGFANEKLFF
>TRBJ2-1|TRBD2|TRBV10-1
CASSDIAGGHYNEQFF
>TRBJ2-5|-|TRBV5-4
CASSRLDQETQYF
>TRBJ2-4|-|TRBV5-1
CASREDLAKNIQYF
>TRBJ2-7|TRBD1|TRBV6-5
CASKGTGDYEQYF
>TRBJ2-5|TRBD2|TRBV7-2
CASSLRLAEETQYF
>TRBJ2-3|TRBD2|TRBV9
CASRGRGGDTDTQYF
>TRBJ2-1|TRBD2|TRBV9
CASSARDYGRVEQFF
>TRBJ1-4|-|TRBV5-1
CASSNTGTGNEKLFF
>TRBJ2-5|-|TRBV5-1
CASSLGLALETQYF
>TRBJ2-7|TRBD1|TRBV6-5
CASSYDRDRGYEQYF
>TRBJ2-2|-|TRBV10-3
CAISEAGGNTGELFF
>TRBJ1-4|-|TRBV18
CASSRSGTGGEKLFF
>TRBJ2-2|-|TRBV29-1
CSVELLASGELFF
>TRBJ1-2|-|TRBV18
CASSPGGLAGYTF
>TRBJ2-1|TRBD2|TRBV5-1
CASSPRLAGDNEQFF
>TRBJ2-1|-|TRBV5-8
CASSFYSAQEQFF
>TRBJ2-7|TRBD1|TRBV29-1
CSVLGQGVSYEQYF
>TRBJ2-7|-|TRBV5-8
CASSLAGGLDEQYF
>TRBJ2-2|-|TRBV9
CASSGRGGRGTGELFF
>TRBJ2-3|TRBD2|TRBV11-3
CASSAGGGTDTQYF
>TRBJ2-7|TRBD1|TRBV7-6
CASSSSQPGTGGNEQYF
>TRBJ2-1|TRBD1|TRBV5-1
CASSLGTGIANEQFF
>TRBJ1-4|-|TRBV2
CASGGTTNEKLFF
>TRBJ2-3|-|TRBV10-3
CAISDSGGTDTQYF
>TRBJ2-1|TRBD2|TRBV4-2
CASEVSRGSRYNEQFF
>TRBJ1-1|TRBD1|TRBV5-8
CASSRTGPNTEAFF
>TRBJ2-1|-|TRBV9
CASSPTMGLNEQFF
>TRBJ2-1|-|TRBV6-1
CASSDRGSYNEQFF
>TRBJ2-7|-|TRBV18
CASSPPNHQGRGGREQYF
>TRBJ1-4|-|TRBV5-1
CASSLTAGPSGVKKLFF
>TRBJ2-3|-|TRBV5-1
CASSYTGSTDTQYF